This TCR beta chain was found in a study of human thymus T cells. Study-wide findings and caveats: Thymic as well as blood repertoires seemed to favor certain V and J genes unevenly.

Resections were taken during corrective heart surgery, and the thymus tissue came from these. The sample donors, healthy Finnish infants, were having corrective surgery for congenital heart defects. The CDR3 totals 14 residues. CDR1 is SGHRS, CDR2 YFSETQ, per germline. Trimming took 2 bases from V and 1 from J; bases not matched to a gene: 2. Libraries were prepared by immunoSEQ multiplex PCR; TCRdb keeps only in-frame clonotypes and omits some of them. This table has some 130,000 clones, around 94% appearing once. Of note for this clone: Its antigen is currently unknown.

The clonotype originates from a boy younger than two with a congenital heart defect but otherwise immunologically healthy. The chain has TRBV5-1 and TRBJ1-1, with 7 bases fitting TRBD1. Input material: thymus tissue. The CDR3 reads CASSFRGGNTEAFF. The CDR3 nucleotides read TGCGCCAGCAGCTTCAGGGGGGGGAACACTGAAGCTTTCTTT.